This is a list of T cell receptor beta chains from one sample in a study of Ad26.COV2.S vaccination and SARS-CoV-2 variants. Data came from immunoSEQ multiplex PCR; TCRdb stores just in-frame clones and leaves some out. Among about 420,000 clones listed, 88% were seen once. The starting material was peripheral blood, obtained in a trial of Ad26.COV2.S vaccine versus placebo. The source is a person between 18 and 59 years old who received the Ad26.COV2.S COVID-19 vaccine or a placebo. Both conserved end residues are part of each CDR3. Each record gives: clone size, D gene, J gene, V gene, CDR3 protein, CDR3 DNA. D genes are given only for firm matches. Clone size appears in some rows only: once, few, many, or a class for an expanded clone.

clone size: once
D gene: TRBD2
J gene: TRBJ2-5
V gene: TRBV7-2
CDR3 protein: CASSLNRGGQETQYF
CDR3 DNA: TGTGCCAGCAGTTTGAACCGGGGGGGCCAAGAGACCCAGTACTTC

clone size: .
D gene: .
J gene: TRBJ1-5
V gene: TRBV3-1/TRBV3-2
CDR3 protein: CASSQQGAQPQHF
CDR3 DNA: TGTGCCAGCAGCCAACAGGGTGCCCAGCCCCAGCATTTT

clone size: .
D gene: .
J gene: TRBJ1-3
V gene: TRBV18
CDR3 protein: CASSPYRVKNTIYF
CDR3 DNA: TGTGCCAGCTCACCTTACAGGGTGAAAAACACCATATATTTT

clone size: .
D gene: .
J gene: TRBJ1-2
V gene: TRBV3-1/TRBV3-2
CDR3 protein: CASSQDLSENYGYTF
CDR3 DNA: TGTGCCAGCAGCCAAGATCTCAGCGAGAACTATGGCTACACCTTC

clone size: .
D gene: TRBD2
J gene: TRBJ2-7
V gene: TRBV5-5
CDR3 protein: CASSLAAGTRTYEQYF
CDR3 DNA: TGTGCCAGCAGCTTGGCCGCGGGGACTAGAACCTACGAGCAGTACTTC

clone size: .
D gene: .
J gene: TRBJ1-2
V gene: TRBV9
CDR3 protein: CASSERQVTNYGYTF
CDR3 DNA: TGTGCCAGCAGCGAGAGACAGGTTACTAACTATGGCTACACCTTC

clone size: .
D gene: TRBD1
J gene: TRBJ1-4
V gene: TRBV28
CDR3 protein: CASNTQATGREKLFF
CDR3 DNA: TGTGCCAGCAACACCCAGGCGACAGGGCGAGAAAAACTGTTTTTT

clone size: .
D gene: .
J gene: TRBJ1-2
V gene: TRBV5-5
CDR3 protein: CASSLSGTYGYTF
CDR3 DNA: TGTGCCAGCAGCTTGTCAGGGACCTATGGCTACACCTTC

clone size: once
D gene: .
J gene: TRBJ2-3
V gene: TRBV30
CDR3 protein: CAWGQWVRDTQYF
CDR3 DNA: TGTGCCTGGGGCCAGTGGGTTCGGGATACGCAGTATTTT

clone size: .
D gene: .
J gene: TRBJ2-1
V gene: TRBV30
CDR3 protein: CAWSVLGNPSYNEQFF
CDR3 DNA: TGTGCCTGGAGTGTACTGGGGAATCCCTCCTACAATGAGCAGTTCTTC

clone size: .
D gene: .
J gene: TRBJ1-2
V gene: TRBV28
CDR3 protein: CASSRRLDYGYTF
CDR3 DNA: TGTGCCAGCAGCCGCAGGTTGGACTATGGCTACACCTTC

clone size: few
D gene: .
J gene: TRBJ2-1
V gene: TRBV6-6
CDR3 protein: CASSLKNEQFF
CDR3 DNA: TGTGCCAGCAGTTTAAAAAATGAGCAGTTCTTC

clone size: .
D gene: TRBD1
J gene: TRBJ2-7
V gene: TRBV5-1
CDR3 protein: CATLGPDRPFVGQYF
CDR3 DNA: TGCGCCACCCTAGGTCCGGACAGGCCTTTTGTAGGGCAGTACTTC

clone size: .
D gene: TRBD1
J gene: TRBJ1-3
V gene: TRBV10-3
CDR3 protein: CAISRTGSGNTIYF
CDR3 DNA: TGTGCCATCAGTCGGACAGGCTCTGGAAACACCATATATTTT

clone size: .
D gene: TRBD2
J gene: TRBJ2-5
V gene: TRBV14
CDR3 protein: CASSQVWPSGSQETQYF
CDR3 DNA: TGTGCCAGCAGCCAAGTTTGGCCAAGCGGGAGCCAAGAGACCCAGTACTTC

clone size: .
D gene: .
J gene: TRBJ2-7
V gene: TRBV10-3
CDR3 protein: CAISEGWGAYEQYF
CDR3 DNA: TGTGCCATCAGTGAAGGATGGGGGGCCTACGAGCAGTACTTC

clone size: .
D gene: .
J gene: TRBJ2-4
V gene: TRBV30
CDR3 protein: CAWSVGLVAKNIQYF
CDR3 DNA: TGTGCCTGGAGTGTCGGGCTGGTAGCCAAAAACATTCAGTACTTC

clone size: .
D gene: .
J gene: TRBJ2-3
V gene: TRBV20-1
CDR3 protein: CSAYRVDTQYF
CDR3 DNA: TGCAGTGCTTACAGGGTAGATACGCAGTATTTT

clone size: .
D gene: .
J gene: TRBJ2-2
V gene: TRBV6-2/TRBV6-3
CDR3 protein: CASSQQPANTGELFF
CDR3 DNA: TGTGCCAGCAGCCAACAGCCTGCTAACACCGGGGAGCTGTTTTTT

clone size: .
D gene: .
J gene: TRBJ2-1
V gene: TRBV18
CDR3 protein: CASSPGDEQFF
CDR3 DNA: TGTGCCAGCTCGCCGGGTGATGAGCAGTTCTTC

clone size: .
D gene: .
J gene: TRBJ2-5
V gene: TRBV24-1
CDR3 protein: CATSDLFATQYF
CDR3 DNA: TGTGCCACCAGTGACCTCTTTGCGACCCAGTACTTC

clone size: .
D gene: .
J gene: TRBJ2-1
V gene: TRBV9
CDR3 protein: CASSVFLQNEQFF
CDR3 DNA: TGTGCCAGCAGCGTATTCCTGCAGAATGAGCAGTTCTTC

clone size: .
D gene: .
J gene: TRBJ2-7
V gene: TRBV5-8
CDR3 protein: CASSRAGYSYEQYF
CDR3 DNA: TGTGCCAGCAGCCGGGCAGGGTACTCCTACGAGCAGTACTTC

clone size: .
D gene: .
J gene: TRBJ1-1
V gene: TRBV30
CDR3 protein: CAWSVKGRANTEAFF
CDR3 DNA: TGTGCCTGGAGTGTAAAGGGCAGGGCTAACACTGAAGCTTTCTTT

clone size: .
D gene: .
J gene: TRBJ2-5
V gene: TRBV5-1
CDR3 protein: CASSSRPRGGGQETQYF
CDR3 DNA: TGCGCCAGCAGCTCGCGCCCCAGGGGGGGAGGCCAAGAGACCCAGTACTTC

clone size: .
D gene: .
J gene: TRBJ2-7
V gene: TRBV24-1
CDR3 protein: CATSDSTSNEQYF
CDR3 DNA: TGTGCCACCAGTGATTCCACATCAAACGAGCAGTACTTC

clone size: once
D gene: .
J gene: TRBJ2-6
V gene: TRBV29-1
CDR3 protein: CSVRLSGANVLTF
CDR3 DNA: TGCAGCGTTAGGCTTTCTGGGGCCAACGTCCTGACTTTC

clone size: .
D gene: .
J gene: TRBJ1-2
V gene: TRBV28
CDR3 protein: CASSQPRGMFYYGYTF
CDR3 DNA: TGTGCCAGCAGTCAGCCCCGAGGGATGTTTTACTATGGCTACACCTTC

clone size: .
D gene: .
J gene: TRBJ1-2
V gene: TRBV6-1
CDR3 protein: CASSESGLYGYTF
CDR3 DNA: TGTGCCAGCAGTGAATCGGGGCTCTATGGCTACACCTTC

clone size: .
D gene: .
J gene: TRBJ1-5
V gene: TRBV2
CDR3 protein: CASWTAGNQPQHF
CDR3 DNA: TGTGCCAGCTGGACAGCTGGCAATCAGCCCCAGCATTTT

clone size: .
D gene: TRBD1
J gene: TRBJ1-2
V gene: TRBV2
CDR3 protein: CASLRTGTGDGYTF
CDR3 DNA: TGTGCCAGCTTGAGGACCGGGACAGGGGATGGCTACACCTTC

clone size: .
D gene: .
J gene: TRBJ1-5
V gene: TRBV19
CDR3 protein: CASSPSMGISQPQHF
CDR3 DNA: TGTGCCAGTAGTCCCTCGATGGGGATATCTCAGCCCCAGCATTTT

clone size: .
D gene: TRBD1
J gene: TRBJ1-5
V gene: TRBV25-1
CDR3 protein: CASSASGTGLNF
CDR3 DNA: TGTGCCAGCAGTGCCTCCGGGACAGGACTGAATTTT